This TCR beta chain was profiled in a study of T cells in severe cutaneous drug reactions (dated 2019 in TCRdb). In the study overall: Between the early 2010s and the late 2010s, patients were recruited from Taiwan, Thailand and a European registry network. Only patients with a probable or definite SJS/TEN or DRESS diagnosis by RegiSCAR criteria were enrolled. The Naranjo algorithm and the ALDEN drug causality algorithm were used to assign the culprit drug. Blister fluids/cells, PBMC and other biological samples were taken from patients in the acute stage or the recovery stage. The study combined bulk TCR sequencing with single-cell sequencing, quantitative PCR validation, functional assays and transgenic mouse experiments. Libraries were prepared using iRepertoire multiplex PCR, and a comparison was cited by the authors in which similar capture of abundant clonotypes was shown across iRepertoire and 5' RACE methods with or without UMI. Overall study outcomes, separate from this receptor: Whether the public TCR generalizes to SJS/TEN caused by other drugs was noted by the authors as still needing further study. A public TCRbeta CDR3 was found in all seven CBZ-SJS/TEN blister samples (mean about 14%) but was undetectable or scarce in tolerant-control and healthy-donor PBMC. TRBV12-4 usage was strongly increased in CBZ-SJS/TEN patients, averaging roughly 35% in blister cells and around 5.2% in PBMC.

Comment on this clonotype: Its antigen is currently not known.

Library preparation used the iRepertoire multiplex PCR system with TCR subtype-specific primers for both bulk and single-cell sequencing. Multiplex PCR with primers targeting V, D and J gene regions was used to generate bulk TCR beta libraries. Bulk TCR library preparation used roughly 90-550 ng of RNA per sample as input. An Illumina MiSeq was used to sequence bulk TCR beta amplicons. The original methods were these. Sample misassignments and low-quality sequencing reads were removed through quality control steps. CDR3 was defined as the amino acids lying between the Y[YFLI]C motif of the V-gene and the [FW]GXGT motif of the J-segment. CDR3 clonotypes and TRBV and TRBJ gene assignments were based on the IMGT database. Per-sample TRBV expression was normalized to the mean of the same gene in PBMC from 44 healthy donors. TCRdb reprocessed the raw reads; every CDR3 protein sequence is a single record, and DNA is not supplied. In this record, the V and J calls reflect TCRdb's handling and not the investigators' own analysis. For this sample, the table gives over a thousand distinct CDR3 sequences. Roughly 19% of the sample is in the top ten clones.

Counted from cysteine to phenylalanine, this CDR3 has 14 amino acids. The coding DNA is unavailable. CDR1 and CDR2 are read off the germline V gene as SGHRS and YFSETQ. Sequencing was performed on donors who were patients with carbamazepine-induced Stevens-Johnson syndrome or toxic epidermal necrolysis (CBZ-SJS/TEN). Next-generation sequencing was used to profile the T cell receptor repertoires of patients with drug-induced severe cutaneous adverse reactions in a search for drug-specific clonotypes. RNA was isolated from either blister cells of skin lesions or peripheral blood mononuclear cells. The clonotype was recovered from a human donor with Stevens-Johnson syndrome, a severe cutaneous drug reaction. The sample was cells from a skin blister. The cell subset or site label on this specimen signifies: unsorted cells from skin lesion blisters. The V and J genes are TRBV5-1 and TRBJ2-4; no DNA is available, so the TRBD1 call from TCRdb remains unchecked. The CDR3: CASSFTGGGDIQYF.